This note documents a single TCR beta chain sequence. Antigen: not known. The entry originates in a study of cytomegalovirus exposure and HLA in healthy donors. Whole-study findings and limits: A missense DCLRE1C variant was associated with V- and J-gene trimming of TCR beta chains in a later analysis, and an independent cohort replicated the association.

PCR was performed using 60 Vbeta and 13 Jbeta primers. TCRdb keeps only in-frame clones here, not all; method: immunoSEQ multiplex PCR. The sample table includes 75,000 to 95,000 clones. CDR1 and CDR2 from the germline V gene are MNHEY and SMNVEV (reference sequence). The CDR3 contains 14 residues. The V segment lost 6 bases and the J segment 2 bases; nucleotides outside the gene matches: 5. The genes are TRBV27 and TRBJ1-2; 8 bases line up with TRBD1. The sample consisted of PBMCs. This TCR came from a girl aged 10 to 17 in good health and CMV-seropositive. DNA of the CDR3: TGTGCCAGCAGGGACAGGGACACAAACTATGGCTACACCTTC. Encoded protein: CASRDRDTNYGYTF.